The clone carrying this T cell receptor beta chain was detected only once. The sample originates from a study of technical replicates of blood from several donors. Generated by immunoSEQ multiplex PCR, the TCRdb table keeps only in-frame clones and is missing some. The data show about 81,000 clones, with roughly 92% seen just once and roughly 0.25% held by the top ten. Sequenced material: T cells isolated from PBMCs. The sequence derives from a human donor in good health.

The CDR3 sequence is CASSQINSLGYTF. The CDR3 bases are TGTGCCAGCAGCCAAATCAACTCCCTTGGCTACACCTTC. The chain combines TRBV14 with TRBJ1-2, with D unresolved. Germline assignment: CDR1 SGHDN and CDR2 FVKESK. This CDR3 is 13 amino acids long. The V gene lost 2 bases and the J gene lost 7 bases, with 11 bases spanning the gap.